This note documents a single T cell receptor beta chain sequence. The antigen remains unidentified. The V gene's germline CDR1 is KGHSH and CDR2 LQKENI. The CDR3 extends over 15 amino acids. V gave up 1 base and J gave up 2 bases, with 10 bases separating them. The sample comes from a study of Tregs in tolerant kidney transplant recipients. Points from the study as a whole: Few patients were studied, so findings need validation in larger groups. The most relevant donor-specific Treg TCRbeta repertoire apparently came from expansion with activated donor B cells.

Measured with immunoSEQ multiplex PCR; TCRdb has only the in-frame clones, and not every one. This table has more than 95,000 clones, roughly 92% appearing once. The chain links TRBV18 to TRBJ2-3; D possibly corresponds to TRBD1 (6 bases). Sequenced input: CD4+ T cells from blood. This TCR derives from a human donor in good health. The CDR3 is CASSPRQEHTDTQYF. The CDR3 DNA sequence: TGTGCCAGCTCACCACGACAGGAACACACAGATACGCAGTATTTT.